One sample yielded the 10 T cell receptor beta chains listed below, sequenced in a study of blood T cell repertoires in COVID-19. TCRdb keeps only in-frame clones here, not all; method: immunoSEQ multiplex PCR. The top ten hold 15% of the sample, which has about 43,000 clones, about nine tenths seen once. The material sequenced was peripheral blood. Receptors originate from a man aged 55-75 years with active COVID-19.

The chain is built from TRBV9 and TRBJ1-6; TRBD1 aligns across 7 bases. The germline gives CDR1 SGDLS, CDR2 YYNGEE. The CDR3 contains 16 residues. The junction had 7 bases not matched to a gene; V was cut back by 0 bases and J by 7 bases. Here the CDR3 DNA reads TGTGCCAGCAGCGTAGATTCCGGGACAGCGAATTCACCCCTCCACTTT. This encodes CASSVDSGTANSPLHF.

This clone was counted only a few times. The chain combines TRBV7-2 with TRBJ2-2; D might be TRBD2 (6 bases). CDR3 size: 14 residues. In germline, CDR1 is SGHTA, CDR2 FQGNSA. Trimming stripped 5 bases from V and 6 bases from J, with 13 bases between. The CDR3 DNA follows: TGTGCCAGCAGCCCGGGACTCTACCCCGGGGAGCTGTTTTTT. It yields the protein CASSPGLYPGELFF. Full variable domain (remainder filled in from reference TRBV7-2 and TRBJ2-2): GAGVSQSPSNKVTEKGKDVELRCDPISGHTALYWYRQSLGQGLEFLIYFQGNSAPDKSGLPSDRFSAERTGGSVSTLTIQRTQQEDSAVYLCASSPGLYPGELFFGEGSRLTVL.

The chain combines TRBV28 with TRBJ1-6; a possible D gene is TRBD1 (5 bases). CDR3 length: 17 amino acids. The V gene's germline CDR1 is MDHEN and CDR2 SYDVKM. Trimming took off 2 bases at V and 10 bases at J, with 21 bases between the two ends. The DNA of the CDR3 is TGTGCCAGCAGTTTACCGGACATTCGGGCACAACTATCACCCCTCCACTTT. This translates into CASSLPDIRAQLSPLHF.

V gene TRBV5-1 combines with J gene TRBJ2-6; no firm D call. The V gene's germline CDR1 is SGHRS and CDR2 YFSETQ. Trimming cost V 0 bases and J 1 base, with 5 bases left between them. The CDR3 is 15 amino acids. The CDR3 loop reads CASSLAPSGANVLTF. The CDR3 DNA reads TGCGCCAGCAGCTTGGCTCCTTCTGGGGCCAACGTCCTGACTTTC.

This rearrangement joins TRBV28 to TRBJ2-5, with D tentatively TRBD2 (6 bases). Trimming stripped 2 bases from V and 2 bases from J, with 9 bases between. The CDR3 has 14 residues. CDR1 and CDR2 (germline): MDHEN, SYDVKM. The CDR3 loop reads CASSLRDSQETQYF. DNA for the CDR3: TGTGCCAGCAGTTTACGGGACTCACAAGAGACCCAGTACTTC.

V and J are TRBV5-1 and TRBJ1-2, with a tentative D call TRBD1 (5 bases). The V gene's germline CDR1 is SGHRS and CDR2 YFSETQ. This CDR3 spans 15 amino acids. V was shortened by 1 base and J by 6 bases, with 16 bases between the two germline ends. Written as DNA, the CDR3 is TGCGCCAGCAGCTTGAGTTCCGGGGGGTTGAATGGCTACACCTTC. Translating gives CASSLSSGGLNGYTF.

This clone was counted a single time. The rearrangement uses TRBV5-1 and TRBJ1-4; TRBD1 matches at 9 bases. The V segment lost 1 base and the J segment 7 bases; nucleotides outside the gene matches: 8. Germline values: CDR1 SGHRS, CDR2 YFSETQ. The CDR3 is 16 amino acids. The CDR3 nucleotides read TGCGCCAGCAGCTTGAGCGGGGACAGGGTGGGTGAAAAACTGTTTTTT. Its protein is CASSLSGDRVGEKLFF.

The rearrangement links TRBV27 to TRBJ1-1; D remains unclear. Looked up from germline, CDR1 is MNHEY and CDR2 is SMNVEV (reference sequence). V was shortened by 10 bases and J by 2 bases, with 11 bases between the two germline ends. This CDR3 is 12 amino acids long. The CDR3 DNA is TGTGCCACCCCAAGCCGTAACACTGAAGCTTTCTTT. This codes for CATPSRNTEAFF.

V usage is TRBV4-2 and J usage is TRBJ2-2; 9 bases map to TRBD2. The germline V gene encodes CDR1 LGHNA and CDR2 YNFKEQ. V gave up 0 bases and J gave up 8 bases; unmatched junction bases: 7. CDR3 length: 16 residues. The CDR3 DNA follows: TGTGCCAGCAGCCAAGATGGTGGTAGCGGGAGAGGGGAGCTGTTTTTT. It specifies CASSQDGGSGRGELFF.

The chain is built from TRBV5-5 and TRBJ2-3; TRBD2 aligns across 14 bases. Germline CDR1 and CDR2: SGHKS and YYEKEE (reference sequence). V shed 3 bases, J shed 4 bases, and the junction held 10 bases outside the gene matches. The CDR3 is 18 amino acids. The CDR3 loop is CASSSEETSGGASDTQYF. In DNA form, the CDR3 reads TGTGCCAGCAGCTCTGAAGAGACTAGCGGGGGGGCATCAGATACGCAGTATTTT.